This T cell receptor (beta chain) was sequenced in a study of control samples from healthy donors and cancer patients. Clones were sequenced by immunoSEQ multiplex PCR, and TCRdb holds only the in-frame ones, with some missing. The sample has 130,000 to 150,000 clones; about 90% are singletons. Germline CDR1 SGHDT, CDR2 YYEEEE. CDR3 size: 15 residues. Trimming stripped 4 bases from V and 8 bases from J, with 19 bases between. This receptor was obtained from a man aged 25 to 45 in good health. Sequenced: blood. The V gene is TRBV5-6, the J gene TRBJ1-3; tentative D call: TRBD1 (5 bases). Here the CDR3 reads CASSGAGPRPDTIYF. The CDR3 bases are TGTGCCAGCAGCGGGGCGGGACCTCGCCCGGACACCATATATTTT.